This TCR beta chain was captured by sequencing in a study of long-term antiretroviral therapy in people with HIV. General study findings and limits: Repertoires from HIV showed CDR3 length ranges narrower than those of controls. From the mid-2000s to the late 2010s, blood was obtained, possibly while participants received older ART regimens. Post-treatment diversity went higher with ART but stayed below transplant donor controls.

The germline V gene encodes CDR1 MNHEY and CDR2 SVGAGI. The junction had 6 bases not matched to a gene; V was cut back by 0 bases and J by 7 bases. The CDR3 length is 16 residues. Survey-level resolution applied to immunoSEQ assay v3.0. TCRdb keeps only in-frame clones here, not all; method: immunoSEQ multiplex PCR. The repertoire holds over 15,000 clones, approximately 82% seen once, with approximately 15% in the top ten. This clone has only a few counts. The antigen is undetermined. The J gene is TRBJ1-6, the V gene TRBV6-5; TRBD1 matches 7 bases. The source is a woman aged 45-59 years with HIV. This material consisted of unsorted PBMCs, taken 0.5 years before starting antiretroviral therapy. The CDR3 region is CASSYSHRGQNSPLHF. The CDR3 nucleotides are TGTGCCAGCAGTTACTCCCACAGGGGTCAGAATTCACCCCTCCACTTT.